This T cell receptor beta chain was profiled in a study of tumor and adjacent non-tumor tissue in lung cancer. A word on this clonotype: Its antigen is not known. Germline is not matched at one junction end, which may reflect a read error.

The library came from three nested PCR rounds adapted from ARM-PCR protocols. A single record per CDR3 protein comes from TCRdb applying MiXCR to the multiplex PCR reads. The sample yields about 68,000 distinct CDR3 sequences, approximately 63% seen once. The CDR3 is 20 amino acids. CDR1 and CDR2 (germline): LGHNA, YNFKEQ. No cell sorting was done before RNA was extracted from the tissue. General study findings and limits: Significantly higher TCR diversity was found in tumor than normal lung.

The rearrangement joins TRBV4-2 to TRBJ2-2; 16 bases line up with TRBD2. This sequence originates from a man aged 50-59 years with non-small cell lung cancer. Sequenced input: lung tumor tissue. The DNA of the CDR3 is TGTGCCGGCAGCCAAGGTCCCGGGACTAGCGGGAGGGCCAACACCGGGGAGTCGTTTTTT. Amino acids: CAGSQGPGTSGRANTGESFF.